Below are 24 T cell receptor beta chains sequenced from a single sample in a study of blood T cell repertoires in COVID-19. The method was immunoSEQ multiplex PCR; TCRdb's version includes in-frame clones alone and lacks a portion of them. The data hold roughly 400,000 clones, with approximately 91% observed a single time. The sequencing input was PBMCs or T cells enriched from blood (not recorded which). All receptors derive from a young woman who had been exposed to COVID-19.

V is TRBV5-1 and J is TRBJ2-1, with D maybe TRBD2 (5 bases). With 7 bases removed from V and 5 bases from J, the gap between germline ends came to 13 bases. The CDR3 has 13 residues. Germline CDR1 SGHRS, CDR2 YFSETQ. CDR3 sequence (DNA): TGCGCCAGCTTCCGACCGGGAAACAATGAGCAGTTCTTC. Encoded protein: CASFRPGNNEQFF.

The chain recombines TRBV10-3 with TRBJ1-3; 9 positions agree with TRBD1. The CDR3 is made up of 17 amino acids. The V gene's germline CDR1 is ENHRY and CDR2 SYGVKD. The V and J ends lost 6 bases and 4 bases, in that order; junction bases with no gene match: 13. In DNA, the CDR3 is TGTGCCATCAGCGCGTCCTCGTCGGGACAGGGAGGAAACACCATATATTTT. Amino acid sequence: CAISASSSGQGGNTIYF.

This chain joins TRBV2 and TRBJ2-7; 7 bases agree with TRBD2. The CDR3 contains 16 residues. Trimming took 3 bases from V and 3 from J; bases not matched to a gene: 11. CDR1 and CDR2 from the germline V gene are SNHLY and FYNNEI. CDR3 amino acids: CASSERGGLSSYEQYF. The CDR3 DNA sequence: TGTGCCAGCAGTGAGAGGGGAGGGTTGTCTAGCTACGAGCAGTACTTC.

The V call is TRBV10-3, the J call TRBJ2-1; a possible D gene is TRBD2 (5 bases). Germline V gene sequence: CDR1 ENHRY, CDR2 SYGVKD. V lost 1 base, J lost 7 bases, and 8 bases lay in between. This CDR3 spans 13 amino acids. CDR3 DNA sequence: TGTGCCATCAGTGAGTTGTCGGGGAATGAGCAGTTCTTC. It is translated as CAISELSGNEQFF.

This chain connects TRBV2 to TRBJ2-7; D is possibly TRBD2 (5 bases). The V end was cut by 8 bases, the J end by 9 bases, with 14 bases between. The CDR3 extends over 11 amino acids. Looked up from germline, CDR1 is SNHLY and CDR2 is FYNNEI. CDR3 amino acids: CASQLGLGQYF. The CDR3 DNA follows: TGTGCCAGCCAACTAGGATTGGGGCAGTACTTC.

This clone appeared a single time. V usage is TRBV6-5 and J usage is TRBJ1-1; TRBD1 agrees at 9 bases. The CDR3 is 14 residues long. Germline V lookup: CDR1 MNHEY, CDR2 SVGAGI. V gave up 7 bases and J gave up 4 bases; unmatched junction bases: 7. Written as DNA, the CDR3 is TGTGCCAGCACTCCCGACAGGGGGGGCACTGAAGCTTTCTTT. It is translated as CASTPDRGGTEAFF.

J is TRBJ2-1 and V is TRBV7-2, with D possibly matching TRBD2 (6 bases). Trimming stripped 2 bases from V and 13 bases from J, with 15 bases between. Germline lookup yields CDR1 SGHTA and CDR2 FQGNSA. The CDR3 consists of 13 residues. CDR3 residues: CASSLSEPGDQFF. For the CDR3, the DNA is TGTGCCAGCAGCTTAAGTGAGCCGGGGGATCAGTTCTTC.

The rearrangement uses TRBV19 and TRBJ2-5; TRBD1 agrees at 8 bases. CDR3 size: 14 residues. Per germline, CDR1 LNHDA and CDR2 SQIVND (reference sequence). V lost 3 bases, J lost 5 bases, and 5 bases stayed unmatched. CDR3 sequence: CASSIGQGTETQYF. CDR3 sequence (DNA): TGTGCCAGTAGTATTGGACAGGGTACGGAGACCCAGTACTTC.

J is TRBJ1-5 and V is TRBV7-8; unclear D gene. Per germline, CDR1 SGHVS and CDR2 FQNEAQ. Trimming stripped 1 base from V and 6 bases from J, with 7 bases between. The CDR3 spans 13 residues. The CDR3 spells CASSLVPLQPQHF. The CDR3 DNA reads TGTGCCAGCAGCTTAGTTCCACTTCAGCCCCAGCATTTT.

This chain links TRBV19 with TRBJ2-7; TRBD2 matches 10 bases. CDR3 length: 16 residues. With 6 bases clipped from V and 1 base from J, the junction kept 9 bases outside the gene matches. Germline-derived CDR1 and CDR2 are LNHDA and SQIVND (reference sequence). The CDR3 spells CASSRDRTSGSYEQYF. The CDR3 bases are TGTGCCAGTAGCCGGGACCGGACTAGCGGATCCTACGAGCAGTACTTC.

This sequence joins TRBV7-2 and TRBJ2-7; 7 nucleotides agree with TRBD2. V shed 1 base and J 0 bases; nucleotides not matched to a gene: 3. Germline lookup yields CDR1 SGHTA and CDR2 FQGNSA. CDR3 length: 15 amino acids. CDR3 DNA sequence: TGTGCCAGCAGCTTAGATGGCGGGAGCTCCTACGAGCAGTACTTC. Amino acid sequence: CASSLDGGSSYEQYF. Full variable domain (remainder filled in from reference TRBV7-2 and TRBJ2-7): GAGVSQSPSNKVTEKGKDVELRCDPISGHTALYWYRQSLGQGLEFLIYFQGNSAPDKSGLPSDRFSAERTGGSVSTLTIQRTQQEDSAVYLCASSLDGGSSYEQYFGPGTRLTVT.

This clone occurred a few times. The V and J genes are TRBV28 and TRBJ2-2, with D tentatively TRBD2 (5 bases). The germline gives CDR1 MDHEN, CDR2 SYDVKM. This CDR3 is 17 amino acids long. V lost 5 bases to trimming and J lost 1 base, with 17 bases between them. CDR3 DNA sequence: TGTGCCAGCAGTCCTTGGACTGGCATCCGGAACACCGGGGAGCTGTTTTTT. Amino acid sequence: CASSPWTGIRNTGELFF.

This sequence joins TRBV24-1 and TRBJ2-5; 12 nucleotides align to TRBD2. The V gene end was trimmed by 3 bases and the J gene end by 5 bases; junction bases not matched to a gene: 6. Germline CDR1 is KGHDR and CDR2 is SFDVKD. The length of the CDR3 is 16 residues. DNA of the CDR3: TGTGCCACCAGTGATCGGACTAGCGGGGATGGGGAGACCCAGTACTTC. This sequence encodes CATSDRTSGDGETQYF.

J is TRBJ1-2 and V is TRBV29-1; 8 bases are a match to TRBD1. There are 14 residues in the CDR3. Losses at the gene ends were 3 bases for V and 4 bases for J; bases not matched to a gene: 7. Germline V gene data show CDR1 as SQVTM and CDR2 as ANQGSEA. CDR3 nucleotide sequence: TGCAGCGTTGAGAATACAGGGGGTGGCTATGGCTACACCTTC. Amino acids: CSVENTGGGYGYTF.

This chain's CDR3 is CSKRTGGSNEQFF. The CDR3 nucleotides are TGCAGCAAACGGACAGGTGGATCCAATGAGCAGTTCTTC. V is TRBV29-1 and J is TRBJ2-1, with 7 positions matching TRBD1. The CDR3 runs 13 residues. CDR1 is SQVTM, CDR2 ANQGSEA, per germline. J gave up 6 bases and V 8 bases, and 10 bases lay outside the gene matches.

In this sample, this clone turned up a few times. J is TRBJ1-5 and V is TRBV19; D not resolved. The V and J ends lost 3 bases and 0 bases respectively, with 12 bases between them. From germline, CDR1 is LNHDA and CDR2 SQIVND (reference sequence). The CDR3 sequence is 16 residues long. The CDR3 loop is CASSMMREYSNQPQHF. CDR3 coding DNA: TGTGCCAGTAGTATGATGAGGGAATATAGCAATCAGCCCCAGCATTTT.

The chain combines TRBV13 with TRBJ1-3, with unresolved D. Trimming shortened V by 4 bases and J by 0 bases, and 10 bases separated the two germline ends. The CDR3 sequence is 15 residues long. Germline-derived CDR1 and CDR2 are PRHDT and FYEKMQ (reference sequence). CDR3 sequence (DNA): TGTGCCAGCAGCTCGGGGATAGTCTCTGGAAACACCATATATTTT. This gives the protein CASSSGIVSGNTIYF.

This chain uses TRBV28 with TRBJ2-5; 9 nucleotides align to TRBD2. The CDR3 contains 16 residues. J gave up 1 base and V 4 bases, and 7 bases lay outside the gene matches. Looked up from germline, CDR1 is MDHEN and CDR2 is SYDVKM. CDR3 sequence reads: CASSSPGSGGQETQYF. The DNA of the CDR3 is TGTGCCAGCAGTTCCCCGGGTAGCGGGGGCCAAGAGACCCAGTACTTC.

This rearrangement joins TRBV9 to TRBJ1-6; D possibly corresponds to TRBD1 (6 bases). The CDR3 totals 16 residues. Trimming pared 2 bases from V and 7 bases from J, leaving 16 bases between. The germline V gene has CDR1 SGDLS and CDR2 YYNGEE. In DNA, the CDR3 is TGTGCCAGCAGCGTCGATTTCGGGGGGGGCAATTCACCCCTCCACTTT. This gives the protein CASSVDFGGGNSPLHF.

The genes are TRBV10-3 and TRBJ2-3; 8 bases fit TRBD2. The germline gives CDR1 ENHRY, CDR2 SYGVKD. With 5 bases clipped from V and 3 bases from J, the junction kept 4 bases outside the gene matches. The CDR3 covers 14 residues. The CDR3 region is CAISSGGRTDTQYF. For the CDR3, the DNA is TGTGCCATCAGTTCGGGCGGGAGGACAGATACGCAGTATTTT.

The chain carries TRBV7-8 and TRBJ1-4; a weak D match, TRBD1 (6 bases). The CDR3 spans 17 residues. In germline, CDR1 is SGHVS, CDR2 FQNEAQ. Trimming stripped 4 bases from V and 5 bases from J, with 20 bases between. The CDR3 here is CASSYPRTVELNEKLFF. In nucleotides, the CDR3 is TGTGCCAGCAGCTACCCCAGGACAGTCGAATTAAATGAAAAACTGTTTTTT.

The chain is built from TRBV4-1 and TRBJ2-7; D is uncertain. Looked up from germline, CDR1 is MGHRA and CDR2 is YSYEKL. Trimming removed 1 base at V and 2 bases at J, with 9 bases between. This CDR3 comprises 14 residues. CDR3 nucleotides: TGCGCCAGCAGCCAAGGTGGGCTTCCCTACGAGCAGTACTTC. It translates to CASSQGGLPYEQYF.

The V call is TRBV29-1, the J call TRBJ1-2; 9 bases match TRBD1. CDR1 and CDR2 from the germline V gene are SQVTM and ANQGSEA. With V trimmed by 1 base and J by 8 bases, 8 bases remained unmatched. This CDR3 is 14 amino acids long. The CDR3 nucleotides are TGCAGCGTTGAAGTTGACTGGGACAGGGAGGGCTACACCTTC. It translates to CSVEVDWDREGYTF.

The V gene is TRBV27, the J gene TRBJ1-1; D remains ambiguous. Per the germline V gene, CDR1 is MNHEY and CDR2 is SMNVEV (reference sequence). Trimming shortened V by 8 bases and J by 4 bases, and 8 bases separated the two germline ends. CDR3 size: 11 residues. The CDR3 loop is CASRVGTEAFF. The CDR3 DNA sequence: TGTGCCAGCCGGGTCGGCACTGAAGCTTTCTTT.